The clone carrying this T cell receptor beta chain has just a few counts. The data stem from a study of blood T cell repertoires in COVID-19. Assay: immunoSEQ multiplex PCR; the TCRdb copy retains only in-frame clones and omits some. The sample shows about 94,000 clones, 80% of them seen only once. Trimming cost V 0 bases and J 7 bases, with 14 bases left between them. The CDR3 totals 14 residues. The germline V gene encodes CDR1 SGHRS and CDR2 YFSETQ. The sample was peripheral blood. The chain combines TRBV5-1 with TRBJ2-7; no firm D call. The TCR was taken from a human donor in a cohort sampled during active COVID-19. The CDR3 reads CASSLVAGSSEQYF. CDR3 DNA sequence: TGCGCCAGCAGCTTGGTGGCCGGGTCCTCTGAGCAGTACTTC.